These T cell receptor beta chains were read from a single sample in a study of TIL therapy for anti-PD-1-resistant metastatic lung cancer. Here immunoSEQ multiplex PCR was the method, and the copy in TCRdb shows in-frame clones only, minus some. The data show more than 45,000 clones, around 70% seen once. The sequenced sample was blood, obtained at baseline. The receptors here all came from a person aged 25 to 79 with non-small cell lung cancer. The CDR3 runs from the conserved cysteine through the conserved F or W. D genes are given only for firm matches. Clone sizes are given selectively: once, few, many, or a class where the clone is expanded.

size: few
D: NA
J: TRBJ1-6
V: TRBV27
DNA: TGTGCCAGCAGTCCGGTAGTAAATTCACCCCTCCACTTT
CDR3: CASSPVVNSPLHF

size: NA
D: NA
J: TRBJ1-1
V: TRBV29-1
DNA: TGCAGCGTTGAAGGGGCACCGGTGAACACTGAAGCTTTCTTT
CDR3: CSVEGAPVNTEAFF

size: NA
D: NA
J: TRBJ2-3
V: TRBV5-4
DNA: TGTGCCAGCAGCTTGCGGGGGGCAACGGATACGCAGTATTTT
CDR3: CASSLRGATDTQYF

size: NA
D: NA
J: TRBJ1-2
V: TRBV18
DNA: TGTGCCAGCTCACCATCCCGAGGGCTTCAAGGCTACACCTTC
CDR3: CASSPSRGLQGYTF

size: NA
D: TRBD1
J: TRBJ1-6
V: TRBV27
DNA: TGTGCCAGCAGTCGACGGGACAGGGAAATCTCCTATAATTCACCCCTCCACTTT
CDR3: CASSRRDREISYNSPLHF

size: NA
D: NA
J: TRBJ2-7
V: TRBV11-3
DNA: TGTGCCAGCAGCTTAGTCGCGGGGAGCTACGAGCAGTACTTC
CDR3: CASSLVAGSYEQYF

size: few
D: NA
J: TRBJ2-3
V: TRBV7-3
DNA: TGTGCCAGCAGCTTAGGGGCTAGCACAGATACGCAGTATTTT
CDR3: CASSLGASTDTQYF

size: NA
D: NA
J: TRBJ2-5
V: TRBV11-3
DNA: TGTGCCAGCAGCTTAGGCGGGGTCCAAGAGACCCAGTACTTC
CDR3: CASSLGGVQETQYF

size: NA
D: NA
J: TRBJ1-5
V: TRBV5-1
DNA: TGCGCCAGCAGCTTGGCCGGGAATCCCAATCAGCCCCAGCATTTT
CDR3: CASSLAGNPNQPQHF

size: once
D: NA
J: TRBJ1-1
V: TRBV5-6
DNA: TGTGCCAGCAGCGGAGTTATTGAAGCTTTCTTT
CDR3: CASSGVIEAFF

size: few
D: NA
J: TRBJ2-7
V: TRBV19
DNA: TGTGCCAGTAGTATTTCTCCGAGGGAAACCTACGAGCAGTACTTC
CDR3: CASSISPRETYEQYF

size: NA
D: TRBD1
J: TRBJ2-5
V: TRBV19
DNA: TGTGCCAGTAGTATCCAGGGGGCAGGGGAGACCCAGTACTTC
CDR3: CASSIQGAGETQYF

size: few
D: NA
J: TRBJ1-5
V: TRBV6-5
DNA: TGTGCCAGCAGTTACGGTCATAGCAATCAGCCCCAGCATTTT
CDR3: CASSYGHSNQPQHF

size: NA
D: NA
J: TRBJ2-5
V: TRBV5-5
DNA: TGTGCCAGCAGCCAGCTGACGGGCGACAGGGAGACCCAGTACTTC
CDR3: CASSQLTGDRETQYF

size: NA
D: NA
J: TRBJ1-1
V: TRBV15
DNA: TGTGCCACCAGCGGCGGCCTGAACACTGAAGCTTTCTTT
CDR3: CATSGGLNTEAFF

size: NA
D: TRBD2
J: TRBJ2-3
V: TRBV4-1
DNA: TGCGCCAGCAGCCAAGATCTTAGGCTAGCGGGGAAAGGTAGCACAGATACGCAGTATTTT
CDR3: CASSQDLRLAGKGSTDTQYF

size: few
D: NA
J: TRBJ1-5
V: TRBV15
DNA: TGTGCCACCAGCAGAGAGAGGGGACTGGGTCAGCCCCAGCATTTT
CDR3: CATSRERGLGQPQHF

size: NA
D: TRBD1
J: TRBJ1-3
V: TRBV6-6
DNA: TGTGCCAGCAAACCACCCGGGACAGCTGGAAACACCATATATTTT
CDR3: CASKPPGTAGNTIYF

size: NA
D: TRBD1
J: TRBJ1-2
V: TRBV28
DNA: TGTGCCAGCAGTCTAAACCAAAACGGAAGGGGGCTCAATGGCTACACCTTC
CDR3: CASSLNQNGRGLNGYTF

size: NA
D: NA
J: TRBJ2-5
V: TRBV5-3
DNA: TGTGCCAGAAGCCGATACTCTTTACGGAGAGGCCAAGAGACCCAGTACTTC
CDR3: CARSRYSLRRGQETQYF

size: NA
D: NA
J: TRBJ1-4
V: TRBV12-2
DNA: TGTGCAAGTCGCTTAAAAAACGCCAGGGATGCAACTAATGAAAAACTGTTTTTT
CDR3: CASRLKNARDATNEKLFF

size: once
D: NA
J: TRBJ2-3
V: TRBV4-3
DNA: TGCGCCAGCAGCCAAACGTCCTCCGGCGATACGCAGTATTTT
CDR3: CASSQTSSGDTQYF

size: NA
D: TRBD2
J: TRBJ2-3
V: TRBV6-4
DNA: TGTGCCAGCAGTGCTAGCGGGGGTTCAGATACGCAGTATTTT
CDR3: CASSASGGSDTQYF

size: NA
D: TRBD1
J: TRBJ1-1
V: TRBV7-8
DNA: TGTGCCAGCAGCACCCGGACAGGTTTGAACACTGAAGCTTTCTTT
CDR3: CASSTRTGLNTEAFF

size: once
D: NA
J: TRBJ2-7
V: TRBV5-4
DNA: TGTGCCAGCAGCTTGTTGGGAGCGGTTATCCACGAGCAGTACTTC
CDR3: CASSLLGAVIHEQYF

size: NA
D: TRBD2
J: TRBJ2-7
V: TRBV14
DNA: TGTGCCAGCAGCCAAGGTAACCTAGCGGGAGTCCACAGACGGTTAGAGCAGTACTTC
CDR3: CASSQGNLAGVHRRLEQYF

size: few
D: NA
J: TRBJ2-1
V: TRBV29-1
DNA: TGCAGCGTTGTTTTTGGACTCTCCTACAATGAGCAGTTCTTC
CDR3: CSVVFGLSYNEQFF

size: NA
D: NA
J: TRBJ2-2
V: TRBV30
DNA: TGTGCCTGGCGGGGTGGGAGAGGAAGGGGGAGCGGGGAGCTGTTTTTT
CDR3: CAWRGGRGRGSGELFF

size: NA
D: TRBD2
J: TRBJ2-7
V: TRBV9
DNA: TGTGCCAGCAGCGTAGATATCCCTAGCGGGAGGGCCGACTTCGAGCAGTACTTC
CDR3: CASSVDIPSGRADFEQYF

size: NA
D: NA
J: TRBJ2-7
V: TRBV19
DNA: TGTGCCAGTAGTATAGACAGGGGGGACTACGAGCAGTACTTC
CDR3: CASSIDRGDYEQYF

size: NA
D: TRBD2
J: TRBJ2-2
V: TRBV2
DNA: TGTGCCAGCCGGAGGCTAGCGGCCACCGGGGAGCTGTTTTTT
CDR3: CASRRLAATGELFF

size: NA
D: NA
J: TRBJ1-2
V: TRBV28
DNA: TGTGCCAGCAGCCCACCCCCCGGGCCAGTTCACACCTTC
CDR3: CASSPPPGPVHTF

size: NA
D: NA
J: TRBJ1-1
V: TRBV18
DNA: TGTGCCAGCTCACCACGGATGCCAGACATGAACACTGAAGCTTTCTTT
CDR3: CASSPRMPDMNTEAFF

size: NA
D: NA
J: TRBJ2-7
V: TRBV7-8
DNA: TGTGCCAGCAGCTTGTTCGGGGGTTACTCCTACGAGCAGTACTTC
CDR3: CASSLFGGYSYEQYF

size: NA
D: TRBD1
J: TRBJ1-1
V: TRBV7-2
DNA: TGTGCCAGCAGCCGGGACAGACAGAACACTGAAGCTTTCTTT
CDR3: CASSRDRQNTEAFF

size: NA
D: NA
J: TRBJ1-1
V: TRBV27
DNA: TGTGCCAGCAGTTTATTACAGGGTGGGACTGAAGCTTTCTTT
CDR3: CASSLLQGGTEAFF

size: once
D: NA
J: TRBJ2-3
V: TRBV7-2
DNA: TGTGCCAGCAGCTTGGCTAGCAGAGGGGATACGCAGTATTTT
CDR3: CASSLASRGDTQYF

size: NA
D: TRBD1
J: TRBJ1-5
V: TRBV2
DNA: TGTGCCAGCAGCCCGGGGACAGCCTATCAGCCCCAGCATTTT
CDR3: CASSPGTAYQPQHF

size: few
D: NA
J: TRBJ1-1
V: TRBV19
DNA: TGTGCCAGTAGCTCTCGGGGGGGCGCAGACACTGAAGCTTTCTTT
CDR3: CASSSRGGADTEAFF

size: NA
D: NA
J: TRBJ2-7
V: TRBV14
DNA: TGTGCCAGCAGCCAAATAAGACAAACGGCCTACGAGCAGTACTTC
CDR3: CASSQIRQTAYEQYF

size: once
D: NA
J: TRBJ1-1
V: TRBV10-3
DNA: TGTGCCATCAGTAAATTTTTGGGCAGGGAAATTGAAGCTTTCTTT
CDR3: CAISKFLGREIEAFF

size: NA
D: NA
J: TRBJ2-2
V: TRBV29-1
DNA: TGCAGCGTGGGGGCTATGCCGAACACCGGGGAGCTGTTTTTT
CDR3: CSVGAMPNTGELFF

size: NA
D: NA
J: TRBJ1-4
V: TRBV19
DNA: TGTGCCAGTAGTATTTCTGGGAATGAAAAACTGTTTTTT
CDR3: CASSISGNEKLFF

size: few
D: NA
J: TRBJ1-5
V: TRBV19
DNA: TGTGCCAGTAGTCGGGGAGGGGGCAATCAGCCCCAGCATTTT
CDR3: CASSRGGGNQPQHF

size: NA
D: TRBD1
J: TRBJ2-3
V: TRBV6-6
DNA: TGTGCCAGCACCCCCCGACAGGGGGGGGATACGCAGTATTTT
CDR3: CASTPRQGGDTQYF

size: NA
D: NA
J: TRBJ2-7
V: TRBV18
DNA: TGTGCCAGCTCACTTAGGGGTGGACTTGACGAGCAGTACTTC
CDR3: CASSLRGGLDEQYF

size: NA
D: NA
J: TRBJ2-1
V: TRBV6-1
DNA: TGTGCCAGCAATACCGGGACAGAGCAGTTCTTC
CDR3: CASNTGTEQFF

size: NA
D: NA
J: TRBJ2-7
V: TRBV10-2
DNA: TGCGCCAGCTATGGACTACCCTACGAGCAGTACTTC
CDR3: CASYGLPYEQYF

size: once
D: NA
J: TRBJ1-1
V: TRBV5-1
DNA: TGCGCCAGCAGCTTGGCTTATATGGGGGAAACTGAAGCTTTCTTT
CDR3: CASSLAYMGETEAFF

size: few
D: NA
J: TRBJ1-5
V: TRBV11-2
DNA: TGTGCCAGCAGCTGGACAGTCAATCAGCCCCAGCATTTT
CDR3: CASSWTVNQPQHF

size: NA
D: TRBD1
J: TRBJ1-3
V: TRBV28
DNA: TGTGCCAGCAGTTCGACAGGGGCTGGAAACACCATATATTTT
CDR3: CASSSTGAGNTIYF

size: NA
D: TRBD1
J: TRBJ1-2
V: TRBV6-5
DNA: TGTGCCAGCAGTTCCGGGACAGAGGGTTATGGCTACACCTTC
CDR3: CASSSGTEGYGYTF

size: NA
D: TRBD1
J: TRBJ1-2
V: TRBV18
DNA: TGTGCCAGCTCACCATCCCAGGAAGGGGGCTTCTATGGCTACACCTTC
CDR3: CASSPSQEGGFYGYTF

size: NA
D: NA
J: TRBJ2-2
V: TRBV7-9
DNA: TGTGCCAGCCCCGGGCAAAAAACCCTCGAAGGGGAGCTGTTTTTT
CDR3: CASPGQKTLEGELFF

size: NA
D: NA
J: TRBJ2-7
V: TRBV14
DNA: TGTGCCAGCAGCCGATGGAGGCGGGGGCTTTACGAGCAGTACTTC
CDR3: CASSRWRRGLYEQYF

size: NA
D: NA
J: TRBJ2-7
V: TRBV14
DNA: TGTGCCAGCAGCCAAGGCTACGAGCAGTACTTC
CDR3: CASSQGYEQYF

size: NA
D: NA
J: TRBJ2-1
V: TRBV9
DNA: TGTGCCAGCAGTGCCCGGGATTGGACTTACAATGAGCAGTTCTTC
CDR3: CASSARDWTYNEQFF

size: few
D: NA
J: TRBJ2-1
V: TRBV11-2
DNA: TGTGCCAGCAGCTTAGTTCGGGTGGGTGAGCAGTTCTTC
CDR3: CASSLVRVGEQFF

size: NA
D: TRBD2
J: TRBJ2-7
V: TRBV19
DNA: TGTGCCAGTAGTCCAGCGGGGGGCTACGAGCAGTACTTC
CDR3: CASSPAGGYEQYF